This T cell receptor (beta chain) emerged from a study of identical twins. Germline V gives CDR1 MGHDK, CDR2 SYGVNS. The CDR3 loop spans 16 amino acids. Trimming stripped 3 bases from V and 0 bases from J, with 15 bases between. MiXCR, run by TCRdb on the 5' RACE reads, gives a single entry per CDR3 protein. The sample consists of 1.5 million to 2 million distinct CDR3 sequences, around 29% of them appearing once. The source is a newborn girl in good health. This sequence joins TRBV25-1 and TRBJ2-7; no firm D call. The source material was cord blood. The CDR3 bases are TGTGCCAGCAGTGAGGTGGTAGCATCGAGCTCCTACGAGCAGTACTTC. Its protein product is CASSEVVASSSYEQYF.